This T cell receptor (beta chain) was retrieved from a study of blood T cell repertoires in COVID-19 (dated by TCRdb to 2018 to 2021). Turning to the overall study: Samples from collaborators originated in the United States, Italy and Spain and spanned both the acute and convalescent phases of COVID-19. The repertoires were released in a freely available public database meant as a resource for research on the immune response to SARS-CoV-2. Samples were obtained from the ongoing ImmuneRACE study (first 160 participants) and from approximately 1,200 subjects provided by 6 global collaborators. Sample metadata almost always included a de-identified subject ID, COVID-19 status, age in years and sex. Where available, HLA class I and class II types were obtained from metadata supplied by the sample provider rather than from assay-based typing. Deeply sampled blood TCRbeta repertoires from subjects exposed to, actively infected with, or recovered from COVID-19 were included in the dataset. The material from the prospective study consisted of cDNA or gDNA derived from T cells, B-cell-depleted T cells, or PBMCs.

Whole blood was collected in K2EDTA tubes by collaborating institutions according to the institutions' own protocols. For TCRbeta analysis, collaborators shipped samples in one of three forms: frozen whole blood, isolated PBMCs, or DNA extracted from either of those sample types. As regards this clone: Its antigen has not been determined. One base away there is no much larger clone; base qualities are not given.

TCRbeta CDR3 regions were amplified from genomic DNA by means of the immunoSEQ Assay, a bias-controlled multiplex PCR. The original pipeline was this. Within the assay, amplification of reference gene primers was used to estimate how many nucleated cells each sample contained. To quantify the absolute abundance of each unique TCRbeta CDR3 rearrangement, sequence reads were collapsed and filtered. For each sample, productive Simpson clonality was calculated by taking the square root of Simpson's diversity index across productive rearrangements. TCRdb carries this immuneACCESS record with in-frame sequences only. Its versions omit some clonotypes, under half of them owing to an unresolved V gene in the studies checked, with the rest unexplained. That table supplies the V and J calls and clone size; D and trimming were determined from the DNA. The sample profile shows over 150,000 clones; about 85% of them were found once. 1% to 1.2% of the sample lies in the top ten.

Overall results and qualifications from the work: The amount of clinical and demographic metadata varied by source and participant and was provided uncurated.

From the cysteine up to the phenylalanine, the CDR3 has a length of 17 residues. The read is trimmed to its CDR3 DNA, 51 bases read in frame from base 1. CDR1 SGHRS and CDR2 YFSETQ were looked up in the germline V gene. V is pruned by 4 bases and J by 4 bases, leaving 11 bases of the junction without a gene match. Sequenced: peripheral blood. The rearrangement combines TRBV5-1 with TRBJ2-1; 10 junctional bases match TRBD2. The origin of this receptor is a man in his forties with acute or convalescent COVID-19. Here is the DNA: TGCGCCAGCAGCCCCACTCCTAGCGGGGGCGCTTACAATGAGCAGTTCTTC. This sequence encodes CASSPTPSGGAYNEQFF.